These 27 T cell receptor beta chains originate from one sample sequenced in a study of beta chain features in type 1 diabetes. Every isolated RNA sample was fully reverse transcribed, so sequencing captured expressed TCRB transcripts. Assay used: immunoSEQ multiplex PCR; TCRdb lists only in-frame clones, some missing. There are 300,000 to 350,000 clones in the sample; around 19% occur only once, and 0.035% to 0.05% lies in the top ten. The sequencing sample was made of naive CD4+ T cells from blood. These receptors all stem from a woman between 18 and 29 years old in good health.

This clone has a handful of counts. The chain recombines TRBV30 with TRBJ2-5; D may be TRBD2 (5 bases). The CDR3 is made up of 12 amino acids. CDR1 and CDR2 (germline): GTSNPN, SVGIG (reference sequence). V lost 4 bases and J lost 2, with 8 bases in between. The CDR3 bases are TGTGCCTGGACGCGCGGGCAAGAGACCCAGTACTTC. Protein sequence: CAWTRGQETQYF. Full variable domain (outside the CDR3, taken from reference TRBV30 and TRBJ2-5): SQTIHQWPATLVQPVGSPLSLECTVEGTSNPNLYWYRQAAGRGLQLLFYSVGIGQISSEVPQNLSASRPQDRQFILSSKKLLLSDSGFYLCAWTRGQETQYFGPGTRLLVL.

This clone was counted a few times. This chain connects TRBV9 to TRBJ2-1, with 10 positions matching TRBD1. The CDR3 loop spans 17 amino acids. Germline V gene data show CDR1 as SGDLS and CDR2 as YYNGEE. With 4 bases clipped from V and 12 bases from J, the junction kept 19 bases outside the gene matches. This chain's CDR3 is CASSPWDRGFPGRGQFF. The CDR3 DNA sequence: TGTGCCAGCAGCCCTTGGGACAGGGGATTTCCGGGCCGGGGGCAGTTCTTC.

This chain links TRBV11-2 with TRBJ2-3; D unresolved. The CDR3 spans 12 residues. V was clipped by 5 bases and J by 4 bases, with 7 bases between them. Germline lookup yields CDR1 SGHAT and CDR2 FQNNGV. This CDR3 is CASSRGPDTQYF. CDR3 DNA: TGTGCCAGCAGCCGCGGCCCAGATACGCAGTATTTT.

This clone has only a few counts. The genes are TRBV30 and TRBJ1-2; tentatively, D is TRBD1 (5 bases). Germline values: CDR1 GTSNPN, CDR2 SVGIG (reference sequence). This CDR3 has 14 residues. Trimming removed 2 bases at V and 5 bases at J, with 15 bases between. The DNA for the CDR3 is TGTGCCTGGAGTAGTACGGGGGACCGTTATGGCTACACCTTC. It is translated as CAWSSTGDRYGYTF. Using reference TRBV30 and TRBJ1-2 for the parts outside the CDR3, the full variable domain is SQTIHQWPATLVQPVGSPLSLECTVEGTSNPNLYWYRQAAGRGLQLLFYSVGIGQISSEVPQNLSASRPQDRQFILSSKKLLLSDSGFYLCAWSSTGDRYGYTFGSGTRLTVV.

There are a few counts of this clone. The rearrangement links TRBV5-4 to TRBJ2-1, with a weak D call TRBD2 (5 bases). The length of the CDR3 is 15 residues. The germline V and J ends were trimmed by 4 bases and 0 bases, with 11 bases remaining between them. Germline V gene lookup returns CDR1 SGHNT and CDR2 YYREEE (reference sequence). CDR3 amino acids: CASSASRSSYNEQFF. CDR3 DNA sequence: TGTGCCAGCAGCGCTAGCAGGAGCTCCTACAATGAGCAGTTCTTC.

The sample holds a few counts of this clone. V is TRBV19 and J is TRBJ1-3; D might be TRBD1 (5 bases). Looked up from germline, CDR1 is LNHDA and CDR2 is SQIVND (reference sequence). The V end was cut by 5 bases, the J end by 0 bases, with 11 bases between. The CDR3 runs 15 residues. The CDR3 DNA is TGTGCCAGTAGTGGTACAGGAGACTCTGGAAACACCATATATTTT. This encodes CASSGTGDSGNTIYF.

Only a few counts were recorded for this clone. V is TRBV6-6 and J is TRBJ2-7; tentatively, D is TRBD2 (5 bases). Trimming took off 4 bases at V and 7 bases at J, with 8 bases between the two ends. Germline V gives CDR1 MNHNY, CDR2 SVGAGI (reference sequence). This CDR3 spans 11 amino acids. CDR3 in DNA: TGTGCCAGCAGTTCGGGATTGGAGCAGTACTTC. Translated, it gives CASSSGLEQYF.

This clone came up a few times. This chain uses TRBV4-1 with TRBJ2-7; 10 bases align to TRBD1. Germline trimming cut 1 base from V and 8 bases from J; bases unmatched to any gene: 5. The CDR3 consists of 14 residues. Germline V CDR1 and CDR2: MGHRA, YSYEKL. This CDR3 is CASSQGTGGKKQYF. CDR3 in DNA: TGCGCCAGCAGCCAAGGGACAGGGGGAAAAAAGCAGTACTTC.

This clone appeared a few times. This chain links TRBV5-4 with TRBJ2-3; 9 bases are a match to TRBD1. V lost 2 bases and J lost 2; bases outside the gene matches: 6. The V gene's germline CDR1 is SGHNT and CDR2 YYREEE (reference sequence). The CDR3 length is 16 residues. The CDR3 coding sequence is TGTGCCAGCAGCTTCGGGACAGGGAGGAACACAGATACGCAGTATTTT. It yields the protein CASSFGTGRNTDTQYF. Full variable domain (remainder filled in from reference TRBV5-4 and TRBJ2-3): ETGVTQSPTHLIKTRGQQVTLRCSSQSGHNTVSWYQQALGQGPQFIFQYYREEENGRGNFPPRFSGLQFPNYSSELNVNALELDDSALYLCASSFGTGRNTDTQYFGPGTRLTVL.

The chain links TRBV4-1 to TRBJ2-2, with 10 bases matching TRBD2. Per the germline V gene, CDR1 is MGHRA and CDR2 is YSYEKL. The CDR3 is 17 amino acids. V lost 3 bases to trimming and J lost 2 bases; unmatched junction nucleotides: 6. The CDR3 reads CASSHLLAGLNTGELFF. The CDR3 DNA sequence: TGCGCCAGCAGCCATCTACTAGCGGGGCTTAACACCGGGGAGCTGTTTTTT.

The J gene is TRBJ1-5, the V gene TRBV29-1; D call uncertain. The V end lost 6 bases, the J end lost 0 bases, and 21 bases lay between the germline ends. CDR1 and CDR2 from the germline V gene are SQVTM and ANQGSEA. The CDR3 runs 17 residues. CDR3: CSVIRWATSYSNQPQHF. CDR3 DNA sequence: TGCAGCGTCATTCGGTGGGCAACCAGCTATAGCAATCAGCCCCAGCATTTT.

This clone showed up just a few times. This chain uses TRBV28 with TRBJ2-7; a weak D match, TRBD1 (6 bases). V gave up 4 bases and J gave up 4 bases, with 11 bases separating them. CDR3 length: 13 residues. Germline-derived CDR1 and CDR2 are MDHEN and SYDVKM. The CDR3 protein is CASSSGDPYEQYF. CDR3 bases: TGTGCCAGCAGTTCAGGGGACCCTTACGAGCAGTACTTC.

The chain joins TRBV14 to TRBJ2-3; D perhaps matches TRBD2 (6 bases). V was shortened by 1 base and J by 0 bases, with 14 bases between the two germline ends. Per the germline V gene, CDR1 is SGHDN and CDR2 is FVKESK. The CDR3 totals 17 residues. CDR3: CASSQVGGISSTDTQYF. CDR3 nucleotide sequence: TGTGCCAGCAGCCAAGTCGGGGGTATCAGTAGCACAGATACGCAGTATTTT.

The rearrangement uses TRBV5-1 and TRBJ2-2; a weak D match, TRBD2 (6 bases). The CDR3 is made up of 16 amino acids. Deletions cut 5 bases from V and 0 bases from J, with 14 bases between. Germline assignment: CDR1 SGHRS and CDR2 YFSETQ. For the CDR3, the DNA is TGCGCCAGCAGTTCCCTGTCGGGGGCGAACACCGGGGAGCTGTTTTTT. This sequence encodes CASSSLSGANTGELFF. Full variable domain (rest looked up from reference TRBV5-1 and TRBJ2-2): KAGVTQTPRYLIKTRGQQVTLSCSPISGHRSVSWYQQTPGQGLQFLFEYFSETQRNKGNFPGRFSGRQFSNSRSEMNVSTLELGDSALYLCASSSLSGANTGELFFGEGSRLTVL.

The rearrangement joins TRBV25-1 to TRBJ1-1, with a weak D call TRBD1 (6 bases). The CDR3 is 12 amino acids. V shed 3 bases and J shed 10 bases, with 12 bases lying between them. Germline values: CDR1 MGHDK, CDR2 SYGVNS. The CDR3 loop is CASSEAGAVAFF. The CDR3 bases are TGTGCCAGCAGTGAGGCAGGGGCGGTAGCTTTCTTT.

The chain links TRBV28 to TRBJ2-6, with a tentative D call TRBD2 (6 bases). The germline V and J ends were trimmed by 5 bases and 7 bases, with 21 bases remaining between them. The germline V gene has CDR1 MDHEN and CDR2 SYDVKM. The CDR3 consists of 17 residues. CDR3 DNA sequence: TGTGCCAGCAGTCCGGAGGGGTTAGGGTCACGCGCCAACGTCCTGACTTTC. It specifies CASSPEGLGSRANVLTF. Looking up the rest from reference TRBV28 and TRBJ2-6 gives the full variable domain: DVKVTQSSRYLVKRTGEKVFLECVQDMDHENMFWYRQDPGLGLRLIYFSYDVKMKEKGDIPEGYSVSREKKERFSLILESASTNQTSMYLCASSPEGLGSRANVLTFGAGSRLTVL.

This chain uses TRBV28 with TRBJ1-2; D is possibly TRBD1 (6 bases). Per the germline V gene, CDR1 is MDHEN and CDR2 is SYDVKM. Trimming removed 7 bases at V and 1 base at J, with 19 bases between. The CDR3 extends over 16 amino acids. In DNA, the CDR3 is TGTGCCAGCACTCTTACGGGGGGCGCTGGTAACTATGGCTACACCTTC. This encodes CASTLTGGAGNYGYTF.

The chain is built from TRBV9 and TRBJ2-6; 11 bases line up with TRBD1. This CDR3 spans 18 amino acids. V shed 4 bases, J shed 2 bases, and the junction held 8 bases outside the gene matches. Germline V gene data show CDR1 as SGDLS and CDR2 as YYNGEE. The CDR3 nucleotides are TGTGCCAGCAGCAGAGAGCCGGGACAGGGGGCTGGGGCCAACGTCCTGACTTTC. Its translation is CASSREPGQGAGANVLTF.

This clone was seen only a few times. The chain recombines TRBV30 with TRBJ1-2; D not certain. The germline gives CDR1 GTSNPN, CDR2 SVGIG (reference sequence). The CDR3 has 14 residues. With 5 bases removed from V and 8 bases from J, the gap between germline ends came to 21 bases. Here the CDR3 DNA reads TGTGCCTGGGTCCCGGGAACAAGGGTAGGAGGCTACACCTTC. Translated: CAWVPGTRVGGYTF.

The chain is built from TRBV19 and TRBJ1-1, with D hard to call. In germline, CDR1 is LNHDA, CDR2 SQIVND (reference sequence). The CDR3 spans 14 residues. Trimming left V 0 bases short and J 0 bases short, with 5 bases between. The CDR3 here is CASSIDGVNTEAFF. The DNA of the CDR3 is TGTGCCAGTAGTATAGATGGAGTGAACACTGAAGCTTTCTTT.

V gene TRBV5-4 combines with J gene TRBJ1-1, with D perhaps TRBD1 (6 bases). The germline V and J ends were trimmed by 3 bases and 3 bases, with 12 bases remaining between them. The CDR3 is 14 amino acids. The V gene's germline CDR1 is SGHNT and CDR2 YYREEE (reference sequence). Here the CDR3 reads CASSSKTGDTEAFF. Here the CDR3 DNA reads TGTGCCAGCAGCTCGAAGACAGGAGACACTGAAGCTTTCTTT. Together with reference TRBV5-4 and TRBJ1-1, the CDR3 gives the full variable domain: ETGVTQSPTHLIKTRGQQVTLRCSSQSGHNTVSWYQQALGQGPQFIFQYYREEENGRGNFPPRFSGLQFPNYSSELNVNALELDDSALYLCASSSKTGDTEAFFGQGTRLTVV.

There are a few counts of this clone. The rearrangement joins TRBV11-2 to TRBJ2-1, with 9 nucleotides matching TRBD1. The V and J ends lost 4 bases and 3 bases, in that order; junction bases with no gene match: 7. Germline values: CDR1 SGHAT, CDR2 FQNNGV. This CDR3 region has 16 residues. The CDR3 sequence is CASSSRTGASYNEQFF. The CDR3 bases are TGTGCCAGCAGCTCCCGGACAGGGGCGAGCTACAATGAGCAGTTCTTC.

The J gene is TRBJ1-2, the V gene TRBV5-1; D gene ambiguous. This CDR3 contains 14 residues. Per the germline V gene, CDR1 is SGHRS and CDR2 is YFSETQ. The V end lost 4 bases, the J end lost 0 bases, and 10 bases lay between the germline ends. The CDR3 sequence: CASSPDLTNYGYTF. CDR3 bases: TGCGCCAGCAGCCCGGACTTAACTAACTATGGCTACACCTTC.

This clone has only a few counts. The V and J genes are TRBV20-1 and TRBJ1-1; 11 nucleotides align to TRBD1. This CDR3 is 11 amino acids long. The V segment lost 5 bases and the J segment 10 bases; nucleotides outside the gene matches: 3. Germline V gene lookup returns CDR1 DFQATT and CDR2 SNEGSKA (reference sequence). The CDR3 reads CSAPGTGGAFF. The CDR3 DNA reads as TGCAGTGCTCCGGGGACAGGGGGAGCTTTCTTT.

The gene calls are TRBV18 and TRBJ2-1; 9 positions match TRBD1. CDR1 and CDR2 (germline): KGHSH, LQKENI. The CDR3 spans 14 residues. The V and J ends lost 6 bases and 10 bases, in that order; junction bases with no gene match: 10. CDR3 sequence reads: CASSPGTGTSEQFF. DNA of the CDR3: TGTGCCAGCTCTCCAGGGACAGGGACTTCCGAGCAGTTCTTC.

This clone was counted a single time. Here the CDR3 DNA reads TGTGCCGGGCGGGGACAGGACCCAGAAAAACTGTTTTTT. Amino acid sequence: CAGRGQDPEKLFF. This chain uses TRBV18 with TRBJ1-4; 8 bases are a match to TRBD1. This CDR3 comprises 13 residues. CDR1 KGHSH and CDR2 LQKENI come from the germline V gene. The J segment lost 8 bases and the V segment lost 11 bases, leaving 10 bases of the junction unmatched.

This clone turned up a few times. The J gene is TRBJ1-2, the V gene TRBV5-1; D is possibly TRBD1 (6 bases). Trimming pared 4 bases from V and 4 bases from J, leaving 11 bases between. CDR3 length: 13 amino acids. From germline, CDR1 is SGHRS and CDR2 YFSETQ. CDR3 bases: TGCGCCAGCAGCCTCCGGGACACCTATGGCTACACCTTC. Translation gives CASSLRDTYGYTF. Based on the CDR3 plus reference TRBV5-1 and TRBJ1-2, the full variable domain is KAGVTQTPRYLIKTRGQQVTLSCSPISGHRSVSWYQQTPGQGLQFLFEYFSETQRNKGNFPGRFSGRQFSNSRSEMNVSTLELGDSALYLCASSLRDTYGYTFGSGTRLTVV.